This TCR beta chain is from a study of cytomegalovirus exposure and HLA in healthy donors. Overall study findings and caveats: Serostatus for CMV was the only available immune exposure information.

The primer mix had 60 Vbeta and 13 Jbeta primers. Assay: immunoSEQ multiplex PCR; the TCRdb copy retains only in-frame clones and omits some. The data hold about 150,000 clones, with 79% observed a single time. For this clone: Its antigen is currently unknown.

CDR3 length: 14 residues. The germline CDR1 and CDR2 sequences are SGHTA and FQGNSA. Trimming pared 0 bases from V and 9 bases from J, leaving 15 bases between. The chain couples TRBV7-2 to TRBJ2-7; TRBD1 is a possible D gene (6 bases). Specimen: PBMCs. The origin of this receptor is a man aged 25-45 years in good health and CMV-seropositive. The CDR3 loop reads CASSLAIRGAPQYF. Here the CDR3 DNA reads TGTGCCAGCAGCTTAGCAATCAGGGGCGCTCCGCAGTACTTC.